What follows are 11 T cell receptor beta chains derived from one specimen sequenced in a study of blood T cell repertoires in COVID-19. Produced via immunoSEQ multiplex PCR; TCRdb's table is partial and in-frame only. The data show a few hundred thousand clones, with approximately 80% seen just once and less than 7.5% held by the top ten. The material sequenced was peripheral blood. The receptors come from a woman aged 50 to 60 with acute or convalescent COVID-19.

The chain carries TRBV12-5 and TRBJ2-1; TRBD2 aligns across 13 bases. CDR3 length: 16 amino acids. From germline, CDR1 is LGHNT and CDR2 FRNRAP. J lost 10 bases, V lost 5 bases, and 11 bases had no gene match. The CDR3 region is CASGPPLAGGVREQFF. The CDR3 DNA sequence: TGTGCTAGTGGTCCCCCACTAGCGGGAGGGGTCAGGGAGCAGTTCTTC. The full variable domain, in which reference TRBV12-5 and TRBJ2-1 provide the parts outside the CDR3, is DARVTQTPRHKVTEMGQEVTMRCQPILGHNTVFWYRQTMMQGLELLAYFRNRAPLDDSGMPKDRFSAEMPDATLATLKIQPSEPRDSAVYFCASGPPLAGGVREQFFGPGTRLTVL.

The CDR3 here is CASSWDRLSADRNEQFF. The CDR3 nucleotides read TGCGCCAGCAGCTGGGATAGGCTTTCAGCGGACCGCAATGAGCAGTTCTTC. The V and J genes are TRBV5-1 and TRBJ2-1; D perhaps matches TRBD2 (5 bases). The V and J ends lost 3 bases and 6 bases respectively, with 22 bases between them. Germline-derived CDR1 and CDR2 are SGHRS and YFSETQ. This CDR3 region has 17 residues.

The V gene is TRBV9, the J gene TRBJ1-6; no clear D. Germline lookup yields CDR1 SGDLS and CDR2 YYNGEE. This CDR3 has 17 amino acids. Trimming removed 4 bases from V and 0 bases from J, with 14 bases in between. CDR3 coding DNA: TGTGCCAGCAGCCTCGGTTGGAGGAGCTCCTATAATTCACCCCTCCACTTT. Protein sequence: CASSLGWRSSYNSPLHF. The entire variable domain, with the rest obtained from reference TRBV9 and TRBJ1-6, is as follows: DSGVTQTPKHLITATGQRVTLRCSPRSGDLSVYWYQQSLDQGLQFLIQYYNGEERAKGNILERFSAQQFPDLHSELNLSSLELGDSALYFCASSLGWRSSYNSPLHFGNGTRLTVT.

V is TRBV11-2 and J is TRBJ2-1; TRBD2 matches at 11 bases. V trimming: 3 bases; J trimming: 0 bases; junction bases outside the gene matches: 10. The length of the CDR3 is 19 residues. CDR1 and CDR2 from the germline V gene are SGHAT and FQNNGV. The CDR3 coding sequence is TGTGCCAGCAGCTTTCCCCCTAGCGGGGGGTTGAGCTCCTACAATGAGCAGTTCTTC. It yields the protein CASSFPPSGGLSSYNEQFF.

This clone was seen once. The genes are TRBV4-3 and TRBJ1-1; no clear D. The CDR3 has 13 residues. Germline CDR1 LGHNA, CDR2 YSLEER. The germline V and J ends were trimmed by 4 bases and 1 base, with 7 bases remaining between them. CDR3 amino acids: CASSPQENTEAFF. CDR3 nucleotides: TGCGCCAGCAGCCCCCAGGAGAACACTGAAGCTTTCTTT.

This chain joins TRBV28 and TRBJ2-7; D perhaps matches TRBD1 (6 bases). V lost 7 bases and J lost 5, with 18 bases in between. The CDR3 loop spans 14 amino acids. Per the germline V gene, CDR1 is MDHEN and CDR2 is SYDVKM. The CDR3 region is CASIAIAGGHEQYF. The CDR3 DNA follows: TGTGCCAGCATCGCCATTGCTGGGGGCCACGAGCAGTACTTC. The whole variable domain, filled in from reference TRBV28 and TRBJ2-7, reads DVKVTQSSRYLVKRTGEKVFLECVQDMDHENMFWYRQDPGLGLRLIYFSYDVKMKEKGDIPEGYSVSREKKERFSLILESASTNQTSMYLCASIAIAGGHEQYFGPGTRLTVT.

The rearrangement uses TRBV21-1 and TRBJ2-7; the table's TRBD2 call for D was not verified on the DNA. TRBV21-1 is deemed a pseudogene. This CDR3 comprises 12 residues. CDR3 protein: CATRRWGGEQYF. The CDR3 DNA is TGTGCCACCAGGAGGTGGGGGGGCGAGCAGTACTTC.

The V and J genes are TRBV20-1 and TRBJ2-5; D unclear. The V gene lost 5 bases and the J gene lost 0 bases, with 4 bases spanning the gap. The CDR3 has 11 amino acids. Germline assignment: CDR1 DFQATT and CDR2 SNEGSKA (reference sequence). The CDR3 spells CSADNQETQYF. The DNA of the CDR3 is TGCAGTGCTGACAACCAAGAGACCCAGTACTTC.

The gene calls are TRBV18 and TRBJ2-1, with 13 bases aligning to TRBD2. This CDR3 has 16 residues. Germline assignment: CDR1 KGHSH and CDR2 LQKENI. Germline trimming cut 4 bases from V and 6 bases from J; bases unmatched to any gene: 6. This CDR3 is CASSRTSGGAPNEQFF. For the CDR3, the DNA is TGTGCCAGCTCACGAACTAGCGGGGGGGCCCCCAATGAGCAGTTCTTC.

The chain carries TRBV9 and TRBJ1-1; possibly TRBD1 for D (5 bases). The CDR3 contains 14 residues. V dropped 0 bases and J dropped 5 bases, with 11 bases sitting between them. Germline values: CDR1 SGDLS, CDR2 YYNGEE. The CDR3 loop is CASSVGGALTEAFF. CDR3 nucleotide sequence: TGTGCCAGCAGCGTAGGGGGCGCATTAACTGAAGCTTTCTTT. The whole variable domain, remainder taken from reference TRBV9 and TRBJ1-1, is DSGVTQTPKHLITATGQRVTLRCSPRSGDLSVYWYQQSLDQGLQFLIQYYNGEERAKGNILERFSAQQFPDLHSELNLSSLELGDSALYFCASSVGGALTEAFFGQGTRLTVV.

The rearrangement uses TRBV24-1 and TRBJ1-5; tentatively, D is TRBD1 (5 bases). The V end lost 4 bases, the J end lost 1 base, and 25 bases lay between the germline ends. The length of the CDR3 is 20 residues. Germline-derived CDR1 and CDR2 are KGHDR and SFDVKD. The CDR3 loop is CATSERLGDEGGESNQPQHF. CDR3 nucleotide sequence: TGTGCCACCAGTGAGAGATTAGGGGATGAAGGCGGGGAAAGCAATCAGCCCCAGCATTTT.